The 9 T cell receptor beta chains below all came from one sample that was sequenced in a study of blood T cells in healthy people across ages. Primed by a sample-barcoded 5' primer and a J-beta primer mix, a second PCR proceeded for 7 to 11 cycles. TCRdb ran MiXCR on the 5' RACE reads and lists one entry per CDR3 protein. Among some 1.8 million distinct CDR3 sequences listed, about two fifths were seen once. Sequenced input: blood. These receptors came from a human donor in good health.

The chain has TRBV15 and TRBJ2-1, with TRBD2 as a possible D gene (6 bases). CDR3 length: 15 amino acids. Trimming cost V 3 bases and J 6 bases, with 15 bases left between them. Germline V gives CDR1 LNHNV, CDR2 YYDKDF (reference sequence). CDR3 nucleotides: TGTGCCACCAGCAGCTTGGGGGGTCCGGGCAATGAGCAGTTCTTC. It encodes CATSSLGGPGNEQFF.

The chain is built from TRBV20-1 and TRBJ1-6, with D possibly TRBD1 on 6 matching bases. The V gene lost 1 base and the J gene lost 7 bases, with 17 bases spanning the gap. This CDR3 spans 16 amino acids. Germline assignment: CDR1 DFQATT and CDR2 SNEGSKA (reference sequence). Written as DNA, the CDR3 is TGCAGTGCTAGAGCTGCCCCGACAGGTCGGAATTCACCCCTCCACTTT. As protein: CSARAAPTGRNSPLHF.

This clonotype has a handful of counts. The chain is built from TRBV12-3 or TRBV12-4 and TRBJ2-6, with D maybe TRBD1 (5 bases). V was pared by 8 bases and J by 0 bases, with 8 bases between. CDR3 length equals 14 residues. DNA for the CDR3: TGTGCCAGCGCCAGGGCCTCTGGGGCCAACGTCCTGACTTTC. Translation gives CASARASGANVLTF.

This clonotype was counted only a few times. J is TRBJ1-5 and V is TRBV12-3 or TRBV12-4; D is perhaps TRBD1 (6 bases). Trimming took off 6 bases at V and 4 bases at J, with 19 bases between the two ends. The CDR3 spans 16 residues. The CDR3 reads CASSRLGGAGNQPQHF. The CDR3 DNA sequence: TGTGCCAGCAGCCGACTCGGGGGCGCAGGGAATCAGCCCCAGCATTTT.

The J gene is TRBJ2-2, the V gene TRBV7-2, with D maybe TRBD2 (6 bases). CDR3 size: 17 residues. Germline loops: CDR1 SGHTA, CDR2 FQGNSA. V was clipped by 5 bases and J by 2 bases, with 18 bases between them. DNA of the CDR3: TGTGCCAGCAGCCTTAGCGTTCTGGGACTCAACACCGGGGAGCTGTTTTTT. It translates to CASSLSVLGLNTGELFF. The variable domain in full, with the rest retrieved from reference TRBV7-2 and TRBJ2-2, is GAGVSQSPSNKVTEKGKDVELRCDPISGHTALYWYRQSLGQGLEFLIYFQGNSAPDKSGLPSDRFSAERTGGSVSTLTIQRTQQEDSAVYLCASSLSVLGLNTGELFFGEGSRLTVL.

The chain joins TRBV21-1 to TRBJ2-7; the table's D call, TRBD1, has no DNA check behind it. TRBV21-1 is flagged as a pseudogene. The CDR3 extends over 17 amino acids. CDR3 protein: CASSKLGDRGAFYEQYF. The CDR3 DNA is TGTGCCAGCAGCAAATTAGGGGACAGGGGAGCCTTCTACGAGCAGTACTTC.

The chain joins TRBV7-2 to TRBJ2-1, with 8 bases matching TRBD1. Germline assignment: CDR1 SGHTA and CDR2 FQGNSA. J lost 9 bases, V lost 3 bases, and 10 bases had no gene match. This CDR3 spans 15 amino acids. CDR3: CASSFDRGMLGEQFF. The DNA of the CDR3 is TGTGCCAGCAGCTTCGACAGGGGAATGCTCGGTGAGCAGTTCTTC.

Only a few counts were recorded for this clonotype. The chain recombines TRBV19 with TRBJ2-3; TRBD1 might be the D (6 bases). Germline V gene lookup returns CDR1 LNHDA and CDR2 SQIVND (reference sequence). The CDR3 runs 14 residues. V was cut by 6 bases and J by 2 bases, with 12 bases left in between. As DNA, the CDR3 is TGTGCCAGTAGACCGGACAGATCCACAGATACGCAGTATTTT. It encodes CASRPDRSTDTQYF.

As concerns this clonotype: This may be a read error, as it is one base from a much larger clone. No conserved phenylalanine or tryptophan is present at the end of the CDR3, so a read error is the likely explanation. The V gene is TRBV4-3, the J gene TRBJ1-5; the D is unclear. Germline V CDR1 and CDR2: LGHNA, YSLEER. The CDR3 spans 14 residues. Trimming pared 0 bases from V and 7 bases from J, leaving 10 bases between. This chain's CDR3 is CASSQDWAAQPQHC. Here the CDR3 DNA reads TGCGCCAGCAGCCAAGATTGGGCGGCGCAGCCCCAGCATTGT.